This T cell receptor beta chain was found in a study of identifying expanded T cells in peripheral blood. Regarding the study as a whole: Clone count variance between roughly 2-week samples rose with total template count.

During the collection period, no donor immune events like infections were recorded. The assay was immunoSEQ multiplex PCR, and TCRdb's table has in-frame clones only and misses some. The top ten hold around 4.3% of the sample, which has some 93,000 clones, more than 70% seen once. The germline V gene has CDR1 SGHTA and CDR2 FQGTGA. The CDR3 sequence is 15 residues long. The ends lost 5 bases at V and 7 bases at J; junction bases unmatched: 9. As to this clone: Its target is not known.

The TCR originated in a person aged 18 to 69 in good health. Sequenced material: blood. The rearrangement uses TRBV7-3 and TRBJ1-4, with 8 bases aligning to TRBD1. The CDR3 reads CASSPGQGRVEKLFF. The CDR3 DNA follows: TGTGCCAGCAGCCCCGGACAGGGCAGGGTTGAAAAACTGTTTTTT.